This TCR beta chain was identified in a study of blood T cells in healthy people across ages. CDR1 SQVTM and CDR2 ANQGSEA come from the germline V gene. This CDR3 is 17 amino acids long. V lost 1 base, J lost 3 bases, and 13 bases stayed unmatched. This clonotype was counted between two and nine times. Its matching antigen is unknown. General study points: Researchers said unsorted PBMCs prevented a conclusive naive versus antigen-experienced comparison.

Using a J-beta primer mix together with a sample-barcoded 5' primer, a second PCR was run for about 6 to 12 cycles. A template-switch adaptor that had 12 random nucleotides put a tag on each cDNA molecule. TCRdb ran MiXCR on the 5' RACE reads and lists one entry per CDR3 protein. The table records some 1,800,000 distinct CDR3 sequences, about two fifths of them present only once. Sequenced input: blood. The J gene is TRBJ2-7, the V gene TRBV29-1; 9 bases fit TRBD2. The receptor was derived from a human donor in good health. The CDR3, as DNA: TGCAGCGTTGAAGCCGGATCCGTGGCTAGCGGGGTCTACGAGCAGTACTTC. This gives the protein CSVEAGSVASGVYEQYF.